This T cell receptor (beta chain) came from a study of T cell responses to AZD1222 COVID-19 vaccine. General study findings and limits: Only a handful of individuals given AZD1222 were seropositive at baseline. Epitopes outside B.1.351 and B.1.1.7 mutated regions reportedly drew nearly half of spike TCRs. Repertoires were sampled only after the peak T cell response. Clonal diversity was possibly underestimated, and white British individuals and females predominated among donors.

The germline CDR1 and CDR2 sequences are ENHRY and SYGVKD. The CDR3 contains 16 residues. V was clipped by 4 bases and J by 2 bases; unmatched bases: 3. As regards this clone: Its antigen is undetermined.

Measured with immunoSEQ multiplex PCR; TCRdb has only the in-frame clones, and not every one. The repertoire holds 120,000 to 150,000 clones, with roughly nine tenths as singletons. The V call is TRBV10-3, the J call TRBJ2-2; 11 bases are shared with TRBD2. The sequence derives from an adult who received the AZD1222 COVID-19 vaccine. Sequences were derived from peripheral blood, sampled 28 days after the second AZD1222 dose. Written as DNA, the CDR3 is TGTGCCATCAGTGGGGGACTAGCGGTAAACACCGGGGAGCTGTTTTTT. The encoded protein is CAISGGLAVNTGELFF.